Listed below are T cell receptor beta chains from one sample, sequenced in a study of early T cells in non-severe SARS-CoV-2 infection. TCRdb independently ran MiXCR on the 5' RACE reads; one entry per CDR3 protein. The sample carries roughly 60,000 distinct CDR3 sequences, 7.7% recorded once. Sequencing was performed on whole blood. These TCRs come from an adult who was a healthcare worker with PCR-confirmed SARS-CoV-2 infection or an uninfected control (not recorded which). The CDR3 runs from the conserved cysteine through the conserved F or W. A D gene is named only where the DNA matches it firmly. Some rows have no size entry. The others give once, few or many, or a class for an expanded clone.

clone_size d_call j_call v_call cdr3_nt cdr3_aa
. . TRBJ1-1 TRBV20-1 TGCAGTGCTAGAGAGGGGGCGGACACTGAAGCTTTCTTT CSAREGADTEAFF
. . TRBJ2-7 TRBV28 TGTGCCAGCAGTTTAGAGGACTACTTTTACGAGCAGTACTTC CASSLEDYFYEQYF
many . TRBJ1-5 TRBV20-1 TGCAGTGCTGGAAGCAGGGGTAATCAGCCCCAGCATTTT CSAGSRGNQPQHF
. . TRBJ2-3 TRBV6-4 TGTGCCAGCAGTGAAGCCGCAGCTAGCACAGATACGCAGTATTTT CASSEAAASTDTQYF
many . TRBJ2-1 TRBV19 TGTGCCAGTAGTATCAACGGGGGCAATGAGCAGTTCTTC CASSINGGNEQFF
few . TRBJ2-3 TRBV11-2 TGTGCCAGCAGCTTAATTGGGCTTAGCACAGATACGCAGTATTTT CASSLIGLSTDTQYF
few TRBD2 TRBJ2-5 TRBV7-7 TGTGCCAGCAGCTTAGGTCTAGCGGCCCAAGAGACCCAGTACTTC CASSLGLAAQETQYF
. . TRBJ1-1 TRBV27 TGTGCCAGCAGTTTATGGGGGGAGAGCACTGAAGCTTTCTTT CASSLWGESTEAFF
many TRBD2 TRBJ2-7 TRBV20-1 TGCAGTGCTAGTCCGTTGGCACTAGCGGGCTACGAGCAGTACTTC CSASPLALAGYEQYF
. TRBD2 TRBJ2-1 TRBV4-1 TGCGCCAGCAGCCCGCTACCTAGCGGGAGGGCCTACAATGAGCAGTTCTTC CASSPLPSGRAYNEQFF
many TRBD2 TRBJ2-1 TRBV6-6 TGTGCCAGCAGTCCCCCTGATAGCGGGAACTACAATGAGCAGTTCTTC CASSPPDSGNYNEQFF
. TRBD1 TRBJ1-6 TRBV20-1 TGCAGTGCTAGCCGAGGGACAGATAATTCACCCCTCCACTTT CSASRGTDNSPLHF
many . TRBJ2-3 TRBV7-8 TGTGCCAGCAGCTTAGGGACCTGGGGGCCTAGCACAGATACGCAGTATTTT CASSLGTWGPSTDTQYF
many . TRBJ1-6 TRBV5-1 TGCGCCAGCAGCTTGGAGGTCAGGGCCTCACCCCTCCACTTT CASSLEVRASPLHF